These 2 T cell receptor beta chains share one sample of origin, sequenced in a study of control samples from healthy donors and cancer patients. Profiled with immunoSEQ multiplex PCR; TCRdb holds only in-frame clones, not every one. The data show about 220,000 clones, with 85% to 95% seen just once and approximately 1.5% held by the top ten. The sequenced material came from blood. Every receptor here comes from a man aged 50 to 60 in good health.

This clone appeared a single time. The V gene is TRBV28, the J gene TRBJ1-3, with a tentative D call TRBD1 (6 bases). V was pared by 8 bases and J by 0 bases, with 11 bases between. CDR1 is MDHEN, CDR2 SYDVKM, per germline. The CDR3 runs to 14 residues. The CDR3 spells CASLDSRSGNTIYF. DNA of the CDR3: TGTGCCAGCTTGGACAGCCGCTCTGGAAACACCATATATTTT.

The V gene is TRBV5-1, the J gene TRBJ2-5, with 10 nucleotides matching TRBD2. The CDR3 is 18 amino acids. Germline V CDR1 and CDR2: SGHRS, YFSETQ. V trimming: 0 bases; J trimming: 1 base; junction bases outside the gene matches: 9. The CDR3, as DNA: TGCGCCAGCAGCTTGGCCACGCTGGCTAGCGGGGGCCAAGAGACCCAGTACTTC. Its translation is CASSLATLASGGQETQYF.